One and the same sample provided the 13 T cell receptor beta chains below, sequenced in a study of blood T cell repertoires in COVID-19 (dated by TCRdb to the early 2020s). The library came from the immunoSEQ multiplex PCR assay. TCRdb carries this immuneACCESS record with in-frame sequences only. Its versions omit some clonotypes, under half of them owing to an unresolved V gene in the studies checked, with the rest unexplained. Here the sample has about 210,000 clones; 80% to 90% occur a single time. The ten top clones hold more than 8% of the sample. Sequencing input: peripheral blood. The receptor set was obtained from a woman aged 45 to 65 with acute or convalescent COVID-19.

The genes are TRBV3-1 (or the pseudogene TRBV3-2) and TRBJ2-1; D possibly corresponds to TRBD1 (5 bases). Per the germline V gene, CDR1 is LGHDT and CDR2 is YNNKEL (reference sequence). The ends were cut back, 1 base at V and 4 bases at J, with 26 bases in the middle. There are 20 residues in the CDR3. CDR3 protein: CASSQGEGFNFGAQYNEQFF. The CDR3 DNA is TGTGCCAGCAGCCAAGGGGAAGGATTTAACTTTGGGGCACAATACAATGAGCAGTTCTTC.

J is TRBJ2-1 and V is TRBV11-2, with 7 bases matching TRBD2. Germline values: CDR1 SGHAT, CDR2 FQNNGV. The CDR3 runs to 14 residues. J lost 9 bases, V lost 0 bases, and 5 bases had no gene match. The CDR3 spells CASSLESWEGEQFF. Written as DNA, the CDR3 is TGTGCCAGCAGCTTAGAAAGTTGGGAGGGTGAGCAGTTCTTC.

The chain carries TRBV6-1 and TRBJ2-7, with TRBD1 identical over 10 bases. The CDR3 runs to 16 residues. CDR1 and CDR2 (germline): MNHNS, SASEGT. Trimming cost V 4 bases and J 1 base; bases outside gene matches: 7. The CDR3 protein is CASSARGTGASYEQYF. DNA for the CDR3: TGTGCCAGCAGTGCCCGAGGGACAGGGGCATCCTACGAGCAGTACTTC.

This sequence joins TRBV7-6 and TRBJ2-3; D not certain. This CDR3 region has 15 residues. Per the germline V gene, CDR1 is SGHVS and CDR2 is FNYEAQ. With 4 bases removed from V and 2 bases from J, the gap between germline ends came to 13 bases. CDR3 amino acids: CASSSVASITDTQYF. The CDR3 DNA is TGTGCCAGCAGCTCAGTGGCTAGTATCACAGATACGCAGTATTTT.

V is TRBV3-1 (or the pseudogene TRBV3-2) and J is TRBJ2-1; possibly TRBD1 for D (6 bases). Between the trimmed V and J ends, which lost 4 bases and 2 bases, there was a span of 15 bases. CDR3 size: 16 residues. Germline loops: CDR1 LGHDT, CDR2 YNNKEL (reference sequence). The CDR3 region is CASSPESGAPYNEQFF. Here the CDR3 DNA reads TGTGCCAGCAGCCCAGAATCAGGGGCCCCCTACAATGAGCAGTTCTTC.

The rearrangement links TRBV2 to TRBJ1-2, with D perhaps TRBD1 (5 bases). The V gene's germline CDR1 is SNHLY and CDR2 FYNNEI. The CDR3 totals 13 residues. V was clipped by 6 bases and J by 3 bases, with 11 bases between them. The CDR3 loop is CASRQGGDYGYTF. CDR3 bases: TGTGCCAGCAGGCAGGGTGGTGACTATGGCTACACCTTC.

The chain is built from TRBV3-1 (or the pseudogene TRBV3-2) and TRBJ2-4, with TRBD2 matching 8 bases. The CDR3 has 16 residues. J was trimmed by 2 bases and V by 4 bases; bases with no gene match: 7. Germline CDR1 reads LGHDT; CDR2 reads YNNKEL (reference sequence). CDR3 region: CASSRRGGYSKNIQYF. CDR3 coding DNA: TGTGCCAGCAGCCGCCGGGGGGGGTATTCCAAAAACATTCAGTACTTC.

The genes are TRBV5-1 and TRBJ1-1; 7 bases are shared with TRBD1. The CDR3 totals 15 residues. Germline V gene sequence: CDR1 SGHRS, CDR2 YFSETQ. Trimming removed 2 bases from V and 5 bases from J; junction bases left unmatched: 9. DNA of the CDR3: TGCGCCAGCAGCTTACCAACAGGGGATCAAACTGAAGCTTTCTTT. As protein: CASSLPTGDQTEAFF.

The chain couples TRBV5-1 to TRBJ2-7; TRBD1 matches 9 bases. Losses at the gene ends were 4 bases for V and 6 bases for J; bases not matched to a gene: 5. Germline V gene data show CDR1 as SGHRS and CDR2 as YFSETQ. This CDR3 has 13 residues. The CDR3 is CASSGTGLAEQYF. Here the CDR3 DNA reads TGCGCCAGCAGCGGGACAGGGCTGGCCGAGCAGTACTTC.

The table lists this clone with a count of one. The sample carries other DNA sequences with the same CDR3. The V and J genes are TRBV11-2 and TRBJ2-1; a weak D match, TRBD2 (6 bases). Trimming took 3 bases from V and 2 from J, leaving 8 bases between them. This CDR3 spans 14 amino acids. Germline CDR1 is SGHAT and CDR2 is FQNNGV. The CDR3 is CASSFGGTYNEQFF. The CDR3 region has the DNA TGTGCCAGCAGCTTTGGGGGGACCTACAATGAGCAGTTCTTC. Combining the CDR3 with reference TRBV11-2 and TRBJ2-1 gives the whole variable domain EAGVAQSPRYKIIEKRQSVAFWCNPISGHATLYWYQQILGQGPKLLIQFQNNGVVDDSQLPKDRFSAERLKGVDSTLKIQPAKLEDSAVYLCASSFGGTYNEQFFGPGTRLTVL.

CDR3 protein: CASSLAGGLAGTDTQYF. DNA of the CDR3: TGCGCCAGCAGCTTGGCCGGGGGACTAGCGGGCACAGATACGCAGTATTTT. V gene TRBV5-1 combines with J gene TRBJ2-3, with 11 nucleotides matching TRBD2. Trimming at V came to 0 bases and at J to 1 base, leaving 4 bases not matched to a gene. The CDR3 spans 17 residues. Germline V lookup: CDR1 SGHRS, CDR2 YFSETQ.

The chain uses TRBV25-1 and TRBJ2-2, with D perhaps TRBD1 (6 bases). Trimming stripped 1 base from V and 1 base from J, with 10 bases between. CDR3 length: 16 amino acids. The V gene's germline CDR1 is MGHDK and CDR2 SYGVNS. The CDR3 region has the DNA TGTGCCAGCAGTGAATTTAGCAGGGGGAACACCGGGGAGCTGTTTTTT. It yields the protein CASSEFSRGNTGELFF.

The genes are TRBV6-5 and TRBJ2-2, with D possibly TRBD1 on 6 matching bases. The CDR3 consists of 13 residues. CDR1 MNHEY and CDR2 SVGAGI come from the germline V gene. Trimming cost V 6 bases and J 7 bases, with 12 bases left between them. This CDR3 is CASSHRARGELFF. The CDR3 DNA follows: TGTGCCAGCAGCCACAGGGCTCGCGGGGAGCTGTTTTTT.